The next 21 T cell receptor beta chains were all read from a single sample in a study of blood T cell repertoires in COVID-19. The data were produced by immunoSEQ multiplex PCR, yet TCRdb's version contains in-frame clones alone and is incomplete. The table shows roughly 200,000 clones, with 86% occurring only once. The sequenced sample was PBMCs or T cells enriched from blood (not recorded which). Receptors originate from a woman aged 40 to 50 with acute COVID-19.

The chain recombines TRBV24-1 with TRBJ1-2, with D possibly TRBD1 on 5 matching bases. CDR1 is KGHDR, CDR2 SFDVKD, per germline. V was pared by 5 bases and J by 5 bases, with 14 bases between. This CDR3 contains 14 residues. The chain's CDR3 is CATSGPDIPYGYTF. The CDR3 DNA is TGTGCCACCAGTGGTCCGGACATCCCTTATGGCTACACCTTC.

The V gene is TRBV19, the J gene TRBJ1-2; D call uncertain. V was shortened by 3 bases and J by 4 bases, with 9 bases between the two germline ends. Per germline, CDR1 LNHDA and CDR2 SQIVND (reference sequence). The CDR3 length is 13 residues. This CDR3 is CASSIGEGYGYTF. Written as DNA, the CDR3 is TGTGCCAGTAGTATTGGAGAGGGCTATGGCTACACCTTC.

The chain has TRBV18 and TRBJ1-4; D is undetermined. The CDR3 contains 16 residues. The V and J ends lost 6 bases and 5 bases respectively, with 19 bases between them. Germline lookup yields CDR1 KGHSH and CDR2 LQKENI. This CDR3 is CASSSMSPSVNEKLFF. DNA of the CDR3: TGTGCCAGCTCGTCCATGAGCCCATCCGTGAATGAAAAACTGTTTTTT.

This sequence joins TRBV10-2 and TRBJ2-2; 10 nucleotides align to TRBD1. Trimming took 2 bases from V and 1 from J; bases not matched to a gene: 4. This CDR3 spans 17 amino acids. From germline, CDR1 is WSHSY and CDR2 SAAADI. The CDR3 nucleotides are TGCGCCAGCAGTGAGGACAGGGGGCCGTGGAACACCGGGGAGCTGTTTTTT. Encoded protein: CASSEDRGPWNTGELFF.

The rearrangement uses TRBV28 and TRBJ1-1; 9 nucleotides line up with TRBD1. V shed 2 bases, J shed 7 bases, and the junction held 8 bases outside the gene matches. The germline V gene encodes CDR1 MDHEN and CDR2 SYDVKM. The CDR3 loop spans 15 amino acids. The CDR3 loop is CASSLRGTGHFEAFF. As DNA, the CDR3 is TGTGCCAGCAGTTTAAGGGGGACAGGGCATTTTGAAGCTTTCTTT.

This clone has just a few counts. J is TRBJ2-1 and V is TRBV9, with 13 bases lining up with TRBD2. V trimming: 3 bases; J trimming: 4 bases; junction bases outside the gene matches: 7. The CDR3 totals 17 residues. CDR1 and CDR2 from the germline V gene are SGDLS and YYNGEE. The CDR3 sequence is CASSERTSGSRYNEQFF. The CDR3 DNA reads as TGTGCCAGCAGCGAGAGGACTAGCGGGAGCCGTTACAATGAGCAGTTCTTC.

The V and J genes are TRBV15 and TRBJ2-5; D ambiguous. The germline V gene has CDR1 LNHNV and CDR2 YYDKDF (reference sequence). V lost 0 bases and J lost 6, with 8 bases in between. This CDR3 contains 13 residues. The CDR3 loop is CATSRDRLQTQYF. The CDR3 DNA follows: TGTGCCACCAGCAGAGATCGGTTGCAGACCCAGTACTTC.

The CDR3 nucleotides are TGTGCCAGCAGCCAAGCTGACGTCAGGGGCGTCAGCAATCAGCCCCAGCATTTT. Protein sequence: CASSQADVRGVSNQPQHF. The genes are TRBV3-1 (or the pseudogene TRBV3-2) and TRBJ1-5; possibly TRBD1 for D (6 bases). The germline V gene encodes CDR1 LGHDT and CDR2 YNNKEL (reference sequence). Trimming removed 1 base from V and 1 base from J, with 17 bases in between. The CDR3 has 18 amino acids.

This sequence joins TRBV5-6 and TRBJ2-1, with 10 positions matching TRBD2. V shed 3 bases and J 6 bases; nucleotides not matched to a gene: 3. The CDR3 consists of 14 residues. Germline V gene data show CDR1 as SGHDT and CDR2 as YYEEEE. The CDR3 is CASSSGLATNEQFF. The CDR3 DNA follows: TGTGCCAGCAGCTCGGGACTAGCGACCAATGAGCAGTTCTTC.

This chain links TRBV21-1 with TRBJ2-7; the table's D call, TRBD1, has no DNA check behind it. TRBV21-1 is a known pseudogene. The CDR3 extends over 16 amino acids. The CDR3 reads CASITDRDRESYEQYF. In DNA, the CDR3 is TGTGCCAGCATCACAGACCGGGACAGGGAATCCTACGAGCAGTACTTC.

DNA for the CDR3: TGTGCCAGCAGCTTAGCGGGAGTGAATACAGATACGCAGTATTTT. Its protein product is CASSLAGVNTDTQYF. The genes are TRBV7-2 and TRBJ2-3, with D possibly matching TRBD2 (5 bases). Per the germline V gene, CDR1 is SGHTA and CDR2 is FQGNSA. CDR3 length equals 15 residues. V was trimmed by 0 bases and J by 3 bases, leaving 10 bases between them.

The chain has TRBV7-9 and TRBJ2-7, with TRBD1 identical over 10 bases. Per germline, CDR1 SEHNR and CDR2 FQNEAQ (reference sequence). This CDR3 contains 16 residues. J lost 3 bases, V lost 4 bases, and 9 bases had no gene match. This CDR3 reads CASSSETRTGGYEQYF. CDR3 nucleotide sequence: TGTGCCAGCAGCTCCGAAACCAGGACAGGGGGCTACGAGCAGTACTTC.

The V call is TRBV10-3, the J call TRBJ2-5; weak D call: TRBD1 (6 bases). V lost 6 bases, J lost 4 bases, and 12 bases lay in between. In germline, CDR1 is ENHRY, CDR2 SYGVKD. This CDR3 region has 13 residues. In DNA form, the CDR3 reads TGTGCCATCAGGACAGTAGGGGGAGAGACCCAGTACTTC. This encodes CAIRTVGGETQYF.

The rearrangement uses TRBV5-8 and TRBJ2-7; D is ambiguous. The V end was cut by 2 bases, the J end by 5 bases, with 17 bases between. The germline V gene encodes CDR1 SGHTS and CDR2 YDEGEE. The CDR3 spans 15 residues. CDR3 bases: TGTGCCAGCAGCTTTCGTCGAGGAGTCTCGAACGAGCAGTACTTC. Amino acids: CASSFRRGVSNEQYF.

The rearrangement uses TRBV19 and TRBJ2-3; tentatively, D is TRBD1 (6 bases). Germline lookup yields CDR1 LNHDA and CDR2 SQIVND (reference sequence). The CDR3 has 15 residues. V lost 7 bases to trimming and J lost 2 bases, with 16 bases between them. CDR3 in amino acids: CASTTWSGATDTQYF. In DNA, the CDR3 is TGTGCCAGTACCACTTGGTCAGGGGCCACAGATACGCAGTATTTT.

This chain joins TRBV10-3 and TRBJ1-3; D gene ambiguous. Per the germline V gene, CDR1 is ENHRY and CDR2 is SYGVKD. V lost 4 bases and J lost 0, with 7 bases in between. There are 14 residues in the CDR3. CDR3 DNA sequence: TGTGCCATCAGTGCGCAGTACTCTGGAAACACCATATATTTT. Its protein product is CAISAQYSGNTIYF.

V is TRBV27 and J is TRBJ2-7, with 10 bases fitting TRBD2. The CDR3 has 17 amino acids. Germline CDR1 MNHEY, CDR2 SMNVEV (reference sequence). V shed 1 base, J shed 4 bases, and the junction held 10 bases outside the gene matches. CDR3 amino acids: CASSLYPSLAGKYEQYF. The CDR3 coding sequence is TGTGCCAGCAGTTTATACCCGTCACTAGCGGGAAAATACGAGCAGTACTTC.

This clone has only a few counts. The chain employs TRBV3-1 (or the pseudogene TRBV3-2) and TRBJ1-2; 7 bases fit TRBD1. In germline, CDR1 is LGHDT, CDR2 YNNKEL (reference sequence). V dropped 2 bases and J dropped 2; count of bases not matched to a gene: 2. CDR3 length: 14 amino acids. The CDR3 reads CASSQLGQNYGYTF. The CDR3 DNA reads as TGTGCCAGCAGCCAATTGGGACAGAACTATGGCTACACCTTC.

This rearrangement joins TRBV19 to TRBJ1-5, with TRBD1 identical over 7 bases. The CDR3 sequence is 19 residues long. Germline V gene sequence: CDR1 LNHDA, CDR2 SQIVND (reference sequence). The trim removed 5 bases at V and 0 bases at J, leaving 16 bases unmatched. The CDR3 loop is CASSLYRGGQRLSNQPQHF. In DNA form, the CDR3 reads TGTGCCAGTAGTCTCTACCGAGGGGGACAGCGACTTAGCAATCAGCCCCAGCATTTT.

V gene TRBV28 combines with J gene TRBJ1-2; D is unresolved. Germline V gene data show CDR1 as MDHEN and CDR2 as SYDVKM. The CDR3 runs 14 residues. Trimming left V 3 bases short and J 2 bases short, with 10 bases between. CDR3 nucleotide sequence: TGTGCCAGCAGTTTCGAGGGTTTGAACTATGGCTACACCTTC. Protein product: CASSFEGLNYGYTF.

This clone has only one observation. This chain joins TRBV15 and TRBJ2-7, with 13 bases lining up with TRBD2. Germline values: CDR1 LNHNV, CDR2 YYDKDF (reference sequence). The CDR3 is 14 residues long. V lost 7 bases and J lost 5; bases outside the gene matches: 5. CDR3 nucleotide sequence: TGTGCCACCAAACTAGCGGGAGGGAATAACGAGCAGTACTTC. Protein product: CATKLAGGNNEQYF.